This TCR beta chain comes out of a study of T cell clusters in autoimmune cytopenias. About the study: TRB sequencing had a median approximately 50,000 reads and 2,350 distinct clonotypes per sample.

Overall study results and limits: The T cell clusters came from computational analysis alone and lack functional validation. Clustering suggested that physiological T cell clusters were missing in primary autoimmune cytopenia patients.

This clonotype counts as medium-sized by frequency. Its antigen remains unknown. Roughly 38,000 genome equivalents of blood DNA were amplified for TRB. This CDR3 has 16 amino acids. Per the germline V gene, CDR1 is SGHNT and CDR2 is YENEEA. TRB rearrangements were amplified by touch-down multiplex PCR with mixed TRB-A/B primers. TCRdb re-called the multiplex PCR reads; one entry per CDR3 protein, DNA not given. The table lists 10,000 to 15,000 distinct CDR3 sequences. These data also formed part of another study, on T cell repertoires in aging, cancer and after chemotherapy. From that paper: Roughly 10 million TCR reads made up the full dataset.

This chain connects TRBV11-3 to TRBJ2-5; the TCRdb call, TRBD2, lacks DNA for checking. Specimen: peripheral blood. This sequence originates from a human donor in good health. This chain's CDR3 is CASSLAGRGGRETQYF.